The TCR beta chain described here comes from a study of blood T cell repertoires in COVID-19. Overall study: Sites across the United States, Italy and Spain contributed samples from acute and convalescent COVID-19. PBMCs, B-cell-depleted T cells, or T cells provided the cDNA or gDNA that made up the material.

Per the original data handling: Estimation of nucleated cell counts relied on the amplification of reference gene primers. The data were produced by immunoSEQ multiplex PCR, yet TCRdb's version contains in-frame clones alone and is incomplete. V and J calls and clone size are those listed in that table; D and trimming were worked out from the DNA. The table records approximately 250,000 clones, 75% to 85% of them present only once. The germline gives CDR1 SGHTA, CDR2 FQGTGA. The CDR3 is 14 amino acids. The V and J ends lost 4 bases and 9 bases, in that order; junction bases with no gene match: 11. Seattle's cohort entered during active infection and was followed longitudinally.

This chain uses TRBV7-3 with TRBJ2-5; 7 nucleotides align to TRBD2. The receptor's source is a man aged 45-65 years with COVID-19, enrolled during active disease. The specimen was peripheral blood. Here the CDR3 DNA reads TGTGCCAGCAGCTCCACACCTGGGGGGGTTCCCCAGTACTTC. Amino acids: CASSSTPGGVPQYF.